Included here is one T cell receptor beta chain sequence, with context. The antigen remains unidentified. The CDR3 contains 12 residues. Trimming shortened V by 3 bases and J by 8 bases, and 5 bases separated the two germline ends. Germline V gene data show CDR1 as SGHTA and CDR2 as FQGNSA. The data belong to a study of response to subunit inactivated influenza vaccine. Broader study findings: Authors suggested seasonal influenza vaccinations each recruit few new T cells.

Via MiXCR, TCRdb re-called the RT-PCR reads, giving one row per CDR3 protein. The sample gives approximately 530,000 distinct CDR3 sequences, 13% of which show up once; under 15% is in the top ten. The receptor's source is a middle-aged man who received an inactivated influenza vaccine. The sequencing used PBMCs from blood, collected roughly 45 days after vaccination. This rearrangement joins TRBV7-2 to TRBJ1-6; unclear D gene. The CDR3 loop is CASSFSDSPLHF. The CDR3 nucleotides are TGTGCCAGCAGCTTCTCTGATTCACCCCTCCACTTT. The full variable domain, in which reference TRBV7-2 and TRBJ1-6 provide the parts outside the CDR3, is GAGVSQSPSNKVTEKGKDVELRCDPISGHTALYWYRQSLGQGLEFLIYFQGNSAPDKSGLPSDRFSAERTGGSVSTLTIQRTQQEDSAVYLCASSFSDSPLHFGNGTRLTVT.